This T cell receptor (beta chain) was captured in a study of CD8 T cells in Susac syndrome. The authors reverse transcribed about 0.5 to 1 ug RNA with random hexamers. TCR beta CDR3 was amplified by immunoSEQ covering 54 Vbeta and 13 Jbeta. In TCRdb, the immunoSEQ multiplex PCR reads were re-called with MiXCR into one record per CDR3 protein. The profile shows about 140,000 distinct CDR3 sequences, roughly 94% of them singletons. The CDR3 runs to 12 residues. The junction had 3 bases not matched to a gene; V was cut back by 6 bases and J by 5 bases. Germline-derived CDR1 and CDR2 are DFQATT and SNEGSKA (reference sequence). The study sequenced TCR beta in blood CD8+ and CD4+ T cells. It was negative isolation that provided the CD8+ and CD4+ T cells, whereas TEMRA cells were enriched by FACS.

The clonotype originates from a human donor with Susac syndrome. The specimen was CD4+ T cells from PBMCs. The rearrangement joins TRBV20-1 to TRBJ2-7, with 11 bases that match TRBD2. The CDR3 spells CSARGLADEQYF. The CDR3, as DNA: TGCAGTGCGAGGGGACTAGCGGACGAGCAGTACTTC.